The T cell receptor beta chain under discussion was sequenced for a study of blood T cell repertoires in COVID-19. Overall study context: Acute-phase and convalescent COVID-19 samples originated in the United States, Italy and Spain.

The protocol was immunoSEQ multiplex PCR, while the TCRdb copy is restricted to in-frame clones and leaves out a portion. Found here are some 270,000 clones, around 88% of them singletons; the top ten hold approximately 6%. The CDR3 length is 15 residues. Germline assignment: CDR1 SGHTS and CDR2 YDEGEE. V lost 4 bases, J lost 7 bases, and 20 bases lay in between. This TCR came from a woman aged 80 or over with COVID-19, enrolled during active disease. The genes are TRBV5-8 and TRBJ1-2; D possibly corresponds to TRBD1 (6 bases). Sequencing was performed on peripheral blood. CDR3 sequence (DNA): TGTGCCAGCAGCGTGACGGCGGGGGCCCGGGGTGGCTACACCTTC. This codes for CASSVTAGARGGYTF.